The text below deals with one TCR beta chain. Assay used: immunoSEQ multiplex PCR; TCRdb lists only in-frame clones, some missing. The sample has around 34,000 clones; about 76% are singletons. The record originates from a study of OX40 agonist ivuxolimab in advanced cancers. Study-level background: Those treated in dose escalation had hepatocellular carcinoma, melanoma, renal cell cancer or head and neck cancer.

This TCR derives from an adult with an advanced solid tumor such as melanoma, head and neck, liver or kidney cancer. Sample: CD4+ or CD8+ T cells sorted from blood, taken in a trial of the OX40 agonist ivuxolimab.

The CDR3: CASSYSSQAEQYF. The CDR3 region has the DNA TGTGCCAGCAGTTACTCGTCTCAGGCAGAGCAGTACTTC. V gene TRBV6-5 combines with J gene TRBJ2-7; no firm D call. The CDR3 length is 13 residues. The V end lost 0 bases, the J end lost 7 bases, and 10 bases lay between the germline ends. Per the germline V gene, CDR1 is MNHEY and CDR2 is SVGAGI.